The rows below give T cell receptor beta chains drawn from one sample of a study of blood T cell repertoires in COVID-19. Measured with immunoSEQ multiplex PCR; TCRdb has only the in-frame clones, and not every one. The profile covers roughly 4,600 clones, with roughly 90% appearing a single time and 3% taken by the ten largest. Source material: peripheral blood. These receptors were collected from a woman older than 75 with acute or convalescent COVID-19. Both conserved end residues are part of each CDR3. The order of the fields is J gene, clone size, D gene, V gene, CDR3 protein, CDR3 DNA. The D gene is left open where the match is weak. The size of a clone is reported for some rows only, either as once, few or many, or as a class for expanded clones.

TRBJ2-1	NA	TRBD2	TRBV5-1	CASSGGEIDEQFF	TGCGCCAGTAGCGGGGGGGAGATAGATGAGCAGTTCTTC
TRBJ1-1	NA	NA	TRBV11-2	CASSLLAGTEAFF	TGTGCCAGCAGCTTGTTGGCAGGAACTGAAGCTTTCTTT
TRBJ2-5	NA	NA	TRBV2	CASSARRDQETQYF	TGTGCCAGCAGTGCTCGGAGGGACCAAGAGACCCAGTACTTC
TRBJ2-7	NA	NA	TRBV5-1	CASSLVADSNEQYF	TGCGCCAGCAGCTTGGTGGCTGATTCCAACGAGCAGTACTTC
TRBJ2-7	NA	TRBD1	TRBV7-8	CASSLVGQGEQYF	TGTGCCAGCAGCTTAGTGGGACAGGGGGAGCAGTACTTC
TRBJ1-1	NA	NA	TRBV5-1	CASSSGASNTEAFF	TGCGCCAGCAGCTCAGGGGCCTCGAACACTGAAGCTTTCTTT
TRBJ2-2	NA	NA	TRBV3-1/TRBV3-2	CASSQLQGSELFF	TGTGCCAGCAGCCAACTACAGGGATCGGAGCTGTTTTTT
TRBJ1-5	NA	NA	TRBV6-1	CASSDHSNQPQHF	TGTGCCAGCAGTGATCATAGCAATCAGCCCCAGCATTTT
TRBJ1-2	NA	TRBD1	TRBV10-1	CASSNGQGDGYTF	TGCGCCAGCAGTAATGGACAGGGTGATGGCTACACCTTC
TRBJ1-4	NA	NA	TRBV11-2	CASSLDEYEKLFF	TGTGCCAGCAGCTTAGATGAGTATGAAAAACTGTTTTTT
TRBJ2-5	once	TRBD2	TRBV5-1	CASRLSGLAGETQYF	TGCGCCAGCCGCTTATCCGGACTAGCCGGCGAGACCCAGTACTTC
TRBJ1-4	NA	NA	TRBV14	CASSQAWSVATNEKLFF	TGTGCCAGCAGCCAAGCTTGGTCGGTTGCAACTAATGAAAAACTGTTTTTT
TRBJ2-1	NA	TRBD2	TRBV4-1	CASSQAGTSGGPSSYNEQFF	TGCGCCAGCAGCCAAGCAGGGACTAGCGGGGGGCCGAGCTCCTACAATGAGCAGTTCTTC
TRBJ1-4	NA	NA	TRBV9	CASSVATGSSTNEKLFF	TGTGCCAGCAGCGTAGCTACAGGTTCGTCAACTAATGAAAAACTGTTTTTT
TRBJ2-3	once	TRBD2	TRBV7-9	CASSQLSGGMTDTQYF	TGTGCCAGCAGCCAACTTAGCGGGGGTATGACAGATACGCAGTATTTT
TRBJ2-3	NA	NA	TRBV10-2	CASRASSTDTQYF	TGCGCCTCGCGCGCCTCTAGCACAGATACGCAGTATTTT
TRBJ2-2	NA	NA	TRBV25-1	CASSEFTGPDSNTGELFF	TGTGCCAGCAGTGAATTCACAGGGCCAGATTCGAACACCGGGGAGCTGTTTTTT
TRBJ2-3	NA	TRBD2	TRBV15	CATSRGNSGGTDTQYF	TGTGCCACCAGCAGAGGTAATAGCGGGGGCACAGATACGCAGTATTTT
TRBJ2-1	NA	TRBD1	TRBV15	CATSRDLGTGGEQFF	TGTGCCACCAGCAGAGATCTAGGGACAGGGGGTGAGCAGTTCTTC
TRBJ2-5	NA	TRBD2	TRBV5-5	CASSLIAGGRETQYF	TGTGCCAGCAGCTTGATAGCGGGGGGGCGAGAGACCCAGTACTTC
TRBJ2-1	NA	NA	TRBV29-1	CSVDARGDNEQFF	TGCAGCGTTGATGCCAGGGGCGACAATGAGCAGTTCTTC
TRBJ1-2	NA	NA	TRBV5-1	CASSPEQVFYGYTF	TGCGCCAGCAGCCCGGAACAGGTTTTCTATGGCTACACCTTC
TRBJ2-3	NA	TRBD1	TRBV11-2	CASNLGTGSADTQYF	TGTGCCAGCAACCTCGGGACAGGGAGTGCAGATACGCAGTATTTT
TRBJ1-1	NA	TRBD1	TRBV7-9	CASRQGATEAFF	TGTGCCAGCAGACAGGGGGCTACTGAAGCTTTCTTT
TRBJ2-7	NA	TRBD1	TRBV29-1	CSVKGAMVYEQYF	TGCAGCGTAAAGGGGGCCATGGTGTACGAGCAGTACTTC
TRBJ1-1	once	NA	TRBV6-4	CASSPNLYTEAFF	TGTGCCAGCAGTCCTAACTTATACACTGAAGCTTTCTTT
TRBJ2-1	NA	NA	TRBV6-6	CASSYDSFYYNEQFF	TGTGCCAGCAGTTACGACAGCTTTTACTACAATGAGCAGTTCTTC
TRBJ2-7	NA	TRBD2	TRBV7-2	CASSPGGTSYEQYF	TGTGCCAGCAGCCCGGGGGGGACTTCCTACGAGCAGTACTTC
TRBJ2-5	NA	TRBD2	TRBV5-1	CASSWGTTQETQYF	TGCGCCAGCAGCTGGGGGACTACCCAAGAGACCCAGTACTTC
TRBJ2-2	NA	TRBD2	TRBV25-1	CASSELSGGVGRELFF	TGTGCCAGCAGTGAACTAAGCGGGGGGGTTGGCCGGGAGCTGTTTTTT
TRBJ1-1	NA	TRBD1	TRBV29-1	CSVEGIGQGSEAFF	TGCAGCGTTGAAGGGATAGGACAGGGGTCTGAAGCTTTCTTT
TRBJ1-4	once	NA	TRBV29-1	CSVAWQSTNEKLFF	TGCAGCGTTGCCTGGCAGTCAACTAATGAAAAACTGTTTTTT
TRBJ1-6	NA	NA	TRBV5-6	CASSLRRSPLHF	TGTGCCAGCAGCTTGCGGCGGTCACCCCTCCACTTT
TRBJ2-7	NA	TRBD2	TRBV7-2	CASSPSFVRRGSYEQYF	TGTGCCAGCAGCCCGTCTTTCGTACGGCGGGGGTCCTACGAGCAGTACTTC
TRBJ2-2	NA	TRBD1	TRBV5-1	CASRGQGATGELFF	TGCGCCAGCAGGGGGCAGGGGGCGACCGGGGAGCTGTTTTTT
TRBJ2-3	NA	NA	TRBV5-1	CASSRGTYLTDTQYF	TGCGCCAGCAGCCGGGGGACCTACCTCACAGATACGCAGTATTTT
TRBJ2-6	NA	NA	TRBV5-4	CASSPGNLPSGANVLTF	TGTGCCAGCAGTCCCGGGAATCTTCCCTCTGGGGCCAACGTCCTGACTTTC
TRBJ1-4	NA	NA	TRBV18	CASSLRGNEKLFF	TGTGCCAGCTCACTCAGGGGAAATGAAAAACTGTTTTTT
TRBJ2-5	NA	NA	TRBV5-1	CASSPDTGQETQYF	TGCGCCAGCAGCCCGGACACCGGTCAAGAGACCCAGTACTTC
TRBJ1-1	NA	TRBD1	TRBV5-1	CASSDRTGGTTEAFF	TGCGCCAGCAGCGATCGGACAGGGGGGACCACTGAAGCTTTCTTT
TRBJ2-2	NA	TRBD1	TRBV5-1	CASSLEGTGVGGELFF	TGCGCCAGCAGCTTGGAAGGGACAGGGGTAGGCGGGGAGCTGTTTTTT